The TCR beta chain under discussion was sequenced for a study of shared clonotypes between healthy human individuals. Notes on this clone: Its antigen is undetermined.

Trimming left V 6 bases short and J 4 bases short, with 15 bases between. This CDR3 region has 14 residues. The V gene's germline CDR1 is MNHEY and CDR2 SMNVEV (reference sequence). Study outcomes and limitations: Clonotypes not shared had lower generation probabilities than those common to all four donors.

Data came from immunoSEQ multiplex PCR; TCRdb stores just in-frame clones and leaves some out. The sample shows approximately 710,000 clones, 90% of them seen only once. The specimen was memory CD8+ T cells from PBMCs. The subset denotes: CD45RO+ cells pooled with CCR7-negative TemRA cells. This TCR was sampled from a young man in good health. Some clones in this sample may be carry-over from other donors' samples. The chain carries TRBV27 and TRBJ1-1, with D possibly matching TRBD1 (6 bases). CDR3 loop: CASSVTGASTEAFF. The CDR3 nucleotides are TGTGCCAGCAGCGTTACGGGGGCGAGCACTGAAGCTTTCTTT.